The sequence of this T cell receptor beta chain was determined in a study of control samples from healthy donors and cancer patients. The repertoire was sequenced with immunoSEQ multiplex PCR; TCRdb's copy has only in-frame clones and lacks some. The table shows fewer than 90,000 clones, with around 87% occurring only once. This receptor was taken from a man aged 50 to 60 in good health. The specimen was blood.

CDR3 sequence: CASSPLVLMPQHF. For the CDR3, the DNA is TGTGCCAGCAGCCCCCTGGTATTGATGCCCCAGCATTTT. The J gene is TRBJ1-5, the V gene TRBV4-2, with D hard to call. This CDR3 has 13 amino acids. Per germline, CDR1 LGHNA and CDR2 YNFKEQ. Trimming left V 4 bases short and J 9 bases short, with 13 bases between.